These 32 T cell receptor beta chains originate from one sample sequenced in a study of blood T cell repertoires in COVID-19. Generated by immunoSEQ multiplex PCR, the TCRdb table keeps only in-frame clones and is missing some. The repertoire holds some 370,000 clones, with over 75% as singletons. The sample consisted of peripheral blood. The receptors derive from a woman aged 30 to 39 with COVID-19, enrolled during active disease.

The sample holds a few counts of this clone. The chain has TRBV2 and TRBJ1-2; perhaps TRBD1 as D (5 bases). CDR1 SNHLY and CDR2 FYNNEI come from the germline V gene. This CDR3 contains 13 residues. V lost 5 bases and J 4 bases, leaving 11 bases between the germline ends. CDR3 in amino acids: CASSPGMAYGYTF. The CDR3 region has the DNA TGTGCCAGCAGTCCAGGGATGGCCTATGGCTACACCTTC.

CDR3 coding DNA: TGTGCCAGCAGCATAACAGGGTACACAGATACGCAGTATTTT. Translation: CASSITGYTDTQYF. The genes are TRBV9 and TRBJ2-3; weak D call: TRBD1 (6 bases). There are 14 residues in the CDR3. The germline V gene has CDR1 SGDLS and CDR2 YYNGEE. The V and J ends lost 4 bases and 2 bases respectively, with 11 bases between them.

The chain couples TRBV11-2 to TRBJ2-7; D is uncertain. Looked up from germline, CDR1 is SGHAT and CDR2 is FQNNGV. V was pared by 5 bases and J by 5 bases, with 13 bases between. This CDR3 comprises 13 residues. This CDR3 reads CASSHQRLDEQYF. CDR3 nucleotides: TGTGCCAGCAGCCACCAGAGGCTGGACGAGCAGTACTTC.

The chain is built from TRBV5-1 and TRBJ1-5, with D possibly matching TRBD1 (6 bases). There are 14 residues in the CDR3. The germline gives CDR1 SGHRS, CDR2 YFSETQ. Trimming pared 4 bases from V and 6 bases from J, leaving 14 bases between. The CDR3 here is CASSPRGMGQPQHF. CDR3 bases: TGCGCCAGCAGCCCCAGGGGTATGGGTCAGCCCCAGCATTTT.

This clone was observed a few times. V is TRBV30 and J is TRBJ2-3; TRBD1 agrees at 8 bases. The CDR3 spans 15 residues. CDR1 is GTSNPN and CDR2 is SVGIG in the germline V gene (reference sequence). Trimming at V came to 1 base and at J to 2 bases, leaving 5 bases not matched to a gene. The DNA for the CDR3 is TGTGCCTGGAGTGGGACAGGGTCCTTCACAGATACGCAGTATTTT. Protein sequence: CAWSGTGSFTDTQYF.

This clone was detected only a few times. This rearrangement joins TRBV20-1 to TRBJ1-1; TRBD1 matches 7 bases. The CDR3 has 11 residues. Losses at the gene ends were 5 bases for V and 13 bases for J; bases not matched to a gene: 10. Looked up from germline, CDR1 is DFQATT and CDR2 is SNEGSKA (reference sequence). The CDR3 region has the DNA TGCAGTGCTTCGAGGGGGCAGGGGGGTTTCTTT. Its protein product is CSASRGQGGFF.

The rearrangement links TRBV19 to TRBJ2-2; 9 positions match TRBD1. Germline assignment: CDR1 LNHDA and CDR2 SQIVND (reference sequence). CDR3 length: 15 residues. The V segment lost 4 bases and the J segment 5 bases; nucleotides outside the gene matches: 5. CDR3 region: CASSSPGTGTGELFF. The DNA of the CDR3 is TGTGCCAGTAGTAGTCCCGGGACAGGGACCGGGGAGCTGTTTTTT.

The gene calls are TRBV24-1 and TRBJ2-3, with TRBD1 matching over 9 bases. There are 17 residues in the CDR3. After removal of 4 bases from V and 3 bases from J, the junction contained 10 bases not matched to a gene. Germline CDR1 KGHDR, CDR2 SFDVKD. The DNA for the CDR3 is TGTGCCACCAGTGACGGGGGACAGGGCCCGAAGACAGATACGCAGTATTTT. It encodes CATSDGGQGPKTDTQYF.

V is TRBV6-2 or TRBV6-3 and J is TRBJ2-5; TRBD2 aligns across 9 bases. Losses at the gene ends were 6 bases for V and 2 bases for J; bases not matched to a gene: 10. Germline values: CDR1 MNHEY, CDR2 SVGEGT. The CDR3 spans 16 residues. The CDR3 nucleotides are TGTGCCAGCAGCGGACTAGCGAGCGTCCCTCAAGAGACCCAGTACTTC. Protein sequence: CASSGLASVPQETQYF.

The chain links TRBV11-2 to TRBJ2-3; a weak D match, TRBD2 (5 bases). This CDR3 has 15 residues. V was shortened by 4 bases and J by 2 bases, with 13 bases between the two germline ends. Germline loops: CDR1 SGHAT, CDR2 FQNNGV. Written as DNA, the CDR3 is TGTGCCAGCAGCTCGCAAGGACTCGTCACAGATACGCAGTATTTT. As protein: CASSSQGLVTDTQYF.

This clone has more than one count but fewer than ten. V is TRBV5-6 and J is TRBJ2-7; no clear D. In germline, CDR1 is SGHDT, CDR2 YYEEEE. The CDR3 has 15 amino acids. Trimming left V 4 bases short and J 0 bases short, with 14 bases between. The CDR3 bases are TGTGCCAGCAGCATAGGAGCCTGGAGCTCCTACGAGCAGTACTTC. It yields the protein CASSIGAWSSYEQYF.

CDR3 coding DNA: TGTGCCAGCAGCGAAGGACACCTAGCCAAAAACATTCAGTACTTC. Residues: CASSEGHLAKNIQYF. The V call is TRBV9, the J call TRBJ2-4, with a possible D match to TRBD1 (5 bases). This CDR3 is 15 amino acids long. Between the trimmed V and J ends, which lost 3 bases and 0 bases, there was a span of 10 bases. CDR1 is SGDLS, CDR2 YYNGEE, per germline.

The rearrangement joins TRBV7-9 to TRBJ2-3; maybe TRBD1 (5 bases). Trimming pared 5 bases from V and 6 bases from J, leaving 12 bases between. In germline, CDR1 is SEHNR, CDR2 FQNEAQ (reference sequence). The CDR3 length is 13 residues. The chain's CDR3 is CASSLTALDTQYF. The CDR3 DNA sequence: TGTGCCAGCAGCCTGACAGCCCTGGATACGCAGTATTTT.

CDR3 coding DNA: TGTGCCAGCAGGTCGGCAGGCTACAATGAGCAGTTCTTC. Translation gives CASRSAGYNEQFF. The chain links TRBV7-2 to TRBJ2-1; unclear D gene. Germline V gene lookup returns CDR1 SGHTA and CDR2 FQGNSA. The CDR3 has 13 residues. The ends were cut back, 6 bases at V and 3 bases at J, with 9 bases in the middle.

This chain joins TRBV3-1 (or the pseudogene TRBV3-2) and TRBJ2-3; no clear D. V lost 4 bases to trimming and J lost 0 bases, with 5 bases between them. Germline V gene sequence: CDR1 LGHDT, CDR2 YNNKEL (reference sequence). The CDR3 is 13 amino acids. The CDR3 DNA follows: TGTGCCAGCAGCCCGGTAAGCACAGATACGCAGTATTTT. Translating gives CASSPVSTDTQYF.

Regarding this clone: Other DNA variants within this sample encode the same CDR3. The rearrangement links TRBV5-4 to TRBJ2-7; TRBD2 matches at 8 bases. Germline CDR1 is SGHNT and CDR2 is YYREEE (reference sequence). The CDR3 has 13 amino acids. Trimming took 4 bases from V and 3 from J; bases not matched to a gene: 3. Here the CDR3 reads CASSQGTSYEQYF. The CDR3 DNA sequence: TGTGCCAGCAGCCAGGGGACTAGCTACGAGCAGTACTTC.

This clone was observed once. This chain joins TRBV5-8 and TRBJ1-1, with TRBD1 identical over 8 bases. Germline V gives CDR1 SGHTS, CDR2 YDEGEE. The CDR3 runs to 14 residues. After removal of 3 bases from V and 4 bases from J, the junction contained 5 bases not matched to a gene. The chain's CDR3 is CASSYRGTGTEAFF. In DNA form, the CDR3 reads TGTGCCAGCAGCTACCGAGGGACAGGCACTGAAGCTTTCTTT.

For this clone: Other nucleotide sequences in the sample specify the same CDR3. V is TRBV6-5 and J is TRBJ2-1; 9 bases are shared with TRBD1. The CDR3 is 14 amino acids. Germline V CDR1 and CDR2: MNHEY, SVGAGI. The J segment lost 2 bases and the V segment lost 9 bases, leaving 5 bases of the junction unmatched. The chain's CDR3 is CASSRDRAYNEQFF. CDR3 coding DNA: TGTGCCAGTAGTAGGGACAGGGCCTACAATGAGCAGTTCTTC.

The chain uses TRBV5-6 and TRBJ2-3; TRBD2 is a possible D gene (5 bases). CDR3 length equals 13 residues. CDR1 is SGHDT, CDR2 YYEEEE, per germline. The ends were cut back, 4 bases at V and 2 bases at J, with 8 bases in the middle. The CDR3 reads CASSEGATDTQYF. The CDR3 DNA is TGTGCCAGCAGCGAGGGAGCCACAGATACGCAGTATTTT.

This rearrangement joins TRBV2 to TRBJ2-3, with 7 bases identical to TRBD2. Germline loops: CDR1 SNHLY, CDR2 FYNNEI. CDR3 size: 18 residues. The trim removed 6 bases at V and 2 bases at J, leaving 17 bases unmatched. The CDR3 loop reads CASRLSMRLAGLTDTQYF. The CDR3 DNA reads as TGTGCCAGCAGACTTAGTATGCGACTAGCCGGACTCACAGATACGCAGTATTTT.

This rearrangement joins TRBV10-3 to TRBJ2-2; 12 bases line up with TRBD1. This CDR3 comprises 16 residues. CDR1 and CDR2 from the germline V gene are ENHRY and SYGVKD. V dropped 4 bases and J dropped 1; count of bases not matched to a gene: 1. The DNA of the CDR3 is TGTGCCATCAGTGGGGACAGGGGGCGGAACACCGGGGAGCTGTTTTTT. It encodes CAISGDRGRNTGELFF.

The chain carries TRBV21-1 and TRBJ2-7; the D call TRBD1 from the table was never checked on the DNA. TRBV21-1 is noted as a pseudogene. The CDR3 length is 15 residues. CDR3 nucleotides: TGTGCCAGCAGCACTAGACAGGGAGCTCCCTACGAGCAGTACTTC. This sequence encodes CASSTRQGAPYEQYF.

The rearrangement joins TRBV5-6 to TRBJ1-2, with 8 bases fitting TRBD1. Trimming took 1 base from V and 0 from J; bases not matched to a gene: 5. This CDR3 contains 16 residues. The germline CDR1 and CDR2 sequences are SGHDT and YYEEEE. In DNA, the CDR3 is TGTGCCAGCAGCTTGTGGGACAGGTCCCCTAACTATGGCTACACCTTC. Encoded protein: CASSLWDRSPNYGYTF.

The chain couples TRBV30 to TRBJ1-6, with a possible D match to TRBD1 (6 bases). The CDR3 extends over 13 amino acids. CDR1 and CDR2 from the germline V gene are GTSNPN and SVGIG (reference sequence). V lost 3 bases to trimming and J lost 6 bases, with 9 bases between them. CDR3 sequence: CAWRDRTNSPLHF. In DNA form, the CDR3 reads TGTGCCTGGAGGGACAGAACTAATTCACCCCTCCACTTT.

Points on this clone: The sample has other DNA sequences that encode this CDR3 too. The chain couples TRBV2 to TRBJ1-1; D is possibly TRBD1 (5 bases). The CDR3 covers 13 residues. Germline V CDR1 and CDR2: SNHLY, FYNNEI. V was clipped by 5 bases and J by 2 bases, with 9 bases between them. CDR3 in DNA: TGTGCCAGCAGTAGCGACAGAAACACTGAAGCTTTCTTT. This codes for CASSSDRNTEAFF.

J is TRBJ2-1 and V is TRBV10-1; 11 positions match TRBD1. Germline lookup yields CDR1 WNHNN and CDR2 SYGVQD (reference sequence). This CDR3 spans 18 amino acids. After removal of 2 bases from V and 2 bases from J, the junction contained 8 bases not matched to a gene. The CDR3 loop is CASSEGTGGSLTYNEQFF. The CDR3 nucleotides read TGCGCCAGCAGTGAGGGGACAGGGGGATCCCTCACCTACAATGAGCAGTTCTTC.

The rearrangement joins TRBV29-1 to TRBJ2-2; D is unresolved. The germline CDR1 and CDR2 sequences are SQVTM and ANQGSEA. Trimming left V 6 bases short and J 7 bases short, with 9 bases between. The CDR3 covers 11 residues. The CDR3 DNA is TGCAGCGTGGTGGCAAACGGGGAGCTGTTTTTT. As protein: CSVVANGELFF.

The CDR3 DNA reads TGCGCCAGCAGCGTTGGACTCTACTACGAGCAGTACTTC. Encoded protein: CASSVGLYYEQYF. The chain couples TRBV5-1 to TRBJ2-7, with D possibly TRBD2 on 5 matching bases. The CDR3 is 13 amino acids. V lost 4 bases and J lost 3, with 11 bases in between. From germline, CDR1 is SGHRS and CDR2 YFSETQ.

This chain links TRBV5-1 with TRBJ1-1; TRBD1 aligns across 7 bases. This CDR3 comprises 14 residues. CDR1 and CDR2 (germline): SGHRS, YFSETQ. V lost 2 bases and J lost 3; bases outside the gene matches: 4. Here the CDR3 reads CASSFRDSDTEAFF. For the CDR3, the DNA is TGCGCCAGCAGCTTCCGGGACAGCGACACTGAAGCTTTCTTT.

Written as DNA, the CDR3 is TGTGCCAGCAGCTTAAAATCCCTAAAAGAGACCCAGTACTTC. It is translated as CASSLKSLKETQYF. This chain joins TRBV5-4 and TRBJ2-5; D unresolved. CDR3 length: 14 amino acids. Trimming shortened V by 2 bases and J by 3 bases, and 11 bases separated the two germline ends. Germline V gene sequence: CDR1 SGHNT, CDR2 YYREEE (reference sequence). The variable domain in full, completed from reference TRBV5-4 and TRBJ2-5, reads ETGVTQSPTHLIKTRGQQVTLRCSSQSGHNTVSWYQQALGQGPQFIFQYYREEENGRGNFPPRFSGLQFPNYSSELNVNALELDDSALYLCASSLKSLKETQYFGPGTRLLVL.

The rearrangement links TRBV4-3 to TRBJ2-7; 10 bases are a match to TRBD2. The CDR3 spans 15 residues. V gave up 3 bases and J gave up 3 bases; unmatched junction bases: 5. Germline-derived CDR1 and CDR2 are LGHNA and YSLEER. The CDR3 loop reads CASSHEGTSDYEQYF. CDR3 bases: TGCGCCAGCAGCCATGAAGGGACTAGCGACTACGAGCAGTACTTC.

The chain joins TRBV5-1 to TRBJ1-2; the match to TRBD1 covers 7 bases. CDR1 and CDR2 (germline): SGHRS, YFSETQ. CDR3 length: 14 residues. V was clipped by 4 bases and J by 3 bases; unmatched bases: 6. The CDR3 is CASSADRAYYGYTF. CDR3 DNA sequence: TGCGCCAGCAGCGCCGACAGGGCCTACTATGGCTACACCTTC.